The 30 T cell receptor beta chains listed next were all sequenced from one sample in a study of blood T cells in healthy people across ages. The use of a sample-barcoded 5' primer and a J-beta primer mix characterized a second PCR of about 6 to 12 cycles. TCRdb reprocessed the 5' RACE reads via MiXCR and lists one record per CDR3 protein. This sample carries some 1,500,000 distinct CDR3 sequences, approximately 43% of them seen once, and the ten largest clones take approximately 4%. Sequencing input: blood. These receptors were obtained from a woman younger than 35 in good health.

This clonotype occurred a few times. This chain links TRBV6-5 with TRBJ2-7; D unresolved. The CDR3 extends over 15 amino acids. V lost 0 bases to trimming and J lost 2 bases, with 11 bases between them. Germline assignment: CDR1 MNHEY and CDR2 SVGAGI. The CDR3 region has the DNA TGTGCCAGCAGTTACTCGATTGCGTCGGCCTACGAGCAGTACTTC. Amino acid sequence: CASSYSIASAYEQYF.

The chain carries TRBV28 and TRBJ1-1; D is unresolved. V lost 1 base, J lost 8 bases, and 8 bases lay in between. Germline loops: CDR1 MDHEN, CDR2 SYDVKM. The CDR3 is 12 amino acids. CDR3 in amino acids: CASSLSPVEAFF. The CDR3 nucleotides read TGTGCCAGCAGTTTATCTCCTGTCGAAGCTTTCTTT. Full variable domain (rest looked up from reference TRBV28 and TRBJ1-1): DVKVTQSSRYLVKRTGEKVFLECVQDMDHENMFWYRQDPGLGLRLIYFSYDVKMKEKGDIPEGYSVSREKKERFSLILESASTNQTSMYLCASSLSPVEAFFGQGTRLTVV.

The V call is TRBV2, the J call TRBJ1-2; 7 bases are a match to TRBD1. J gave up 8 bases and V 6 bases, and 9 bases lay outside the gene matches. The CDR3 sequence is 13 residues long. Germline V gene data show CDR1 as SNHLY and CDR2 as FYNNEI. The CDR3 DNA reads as TGTGCCAGCAGGACCACAGGGGAGGACGGCTACACCTTC. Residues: CASRTTGEDGYTF. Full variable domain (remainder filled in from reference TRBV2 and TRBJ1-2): EPEVTQTPSHQVTQMGQEVILRCVPISNHLYFYWYRQILGQKVEFLVSFYNNEISEKSEIFDDQFSVERPDGSNFTLKIRSTKLEDSAMYFCASRTTGEDGYTFGSGTRLTVV.

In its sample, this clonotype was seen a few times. CDR3 bases: TGCAGTGCTAGAGACACCGGGACAGGGACCTATGGCTACACCTTC. This sequence encodes CSARDTGTGTYGYTF. The chain couples TRBV20-1 to TRBJ1-2, with 9 bases matching TRBD1. This CDR3 is built from 15 residues. In germline, CDR1 is DFQATT, CDR2 SNEGSKA (reference sequence). Trimming removed 0 bases from V and 4 bases from J; junction bases left unmatched: 6.

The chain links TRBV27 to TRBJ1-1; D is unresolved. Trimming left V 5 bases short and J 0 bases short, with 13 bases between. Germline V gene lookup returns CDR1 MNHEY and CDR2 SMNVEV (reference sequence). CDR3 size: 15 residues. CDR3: CASSVPGRMNTEAFF. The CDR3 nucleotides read TGTGCCAGCAGTGTACCTGGGCGCATGAACACTGAAGCTTTCTTT.

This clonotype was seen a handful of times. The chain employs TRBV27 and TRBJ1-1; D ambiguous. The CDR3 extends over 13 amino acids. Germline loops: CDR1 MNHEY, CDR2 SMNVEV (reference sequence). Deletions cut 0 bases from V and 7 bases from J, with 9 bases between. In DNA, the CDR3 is TGTGCCAGCAGTTTATCTGGTGACCATGAAGCTTTCTTT. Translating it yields CASSLSGDHEAFF.

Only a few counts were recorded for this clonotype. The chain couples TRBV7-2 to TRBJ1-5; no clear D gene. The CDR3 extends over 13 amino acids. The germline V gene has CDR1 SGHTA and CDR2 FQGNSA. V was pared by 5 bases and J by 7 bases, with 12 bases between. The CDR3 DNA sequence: TGTGCCAGCAGCGCCAGTGTAGGCCAGCCCCAGCATTTT. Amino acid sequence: CASSASVGQPQHF.

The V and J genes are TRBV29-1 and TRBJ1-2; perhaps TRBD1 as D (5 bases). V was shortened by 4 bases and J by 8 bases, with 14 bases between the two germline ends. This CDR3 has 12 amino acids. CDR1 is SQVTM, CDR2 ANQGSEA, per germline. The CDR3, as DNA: TGCAGCGTTGGGGTAGGGAGGGGCGGCTACACCTTC. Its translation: CSVGVGRGGYTF.

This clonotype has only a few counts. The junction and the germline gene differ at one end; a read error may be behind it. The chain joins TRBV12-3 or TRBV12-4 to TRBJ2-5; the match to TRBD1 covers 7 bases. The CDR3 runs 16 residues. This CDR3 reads CASSPRTGAPQKTQYF. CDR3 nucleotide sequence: TGTGCCAGCAGTCCTCGGACAGGCGCCCCCCAAAAGACCCAGTACTTC.

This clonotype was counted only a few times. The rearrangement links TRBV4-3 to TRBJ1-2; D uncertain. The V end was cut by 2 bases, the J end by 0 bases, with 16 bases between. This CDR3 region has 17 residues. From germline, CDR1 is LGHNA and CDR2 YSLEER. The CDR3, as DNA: TGCGCCAGCAGCCAAACTTCCACGACGGAGTCTAACTATGGCTACACCTTC. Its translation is CASSQTSTTESNYGYTF.

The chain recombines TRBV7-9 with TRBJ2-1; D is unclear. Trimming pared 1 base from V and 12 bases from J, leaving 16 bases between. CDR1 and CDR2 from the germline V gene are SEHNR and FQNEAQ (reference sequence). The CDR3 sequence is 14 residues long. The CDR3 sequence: CASSLGLLPKVQFF. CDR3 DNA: TGTGCCAGCAGCTTAGGATTGCTTCCAAAAGTGCAGTTCTTC.

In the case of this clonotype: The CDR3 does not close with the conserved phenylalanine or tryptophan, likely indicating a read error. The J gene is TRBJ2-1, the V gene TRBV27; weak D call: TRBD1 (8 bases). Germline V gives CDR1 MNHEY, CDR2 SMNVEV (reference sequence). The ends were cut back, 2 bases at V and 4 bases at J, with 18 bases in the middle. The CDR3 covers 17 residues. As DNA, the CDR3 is TGTGCCAGCAGTTTAGAGACAGGGGAGGGATTTTACAATGAGCAGTTCTTG. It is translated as CASSLETGEGFYNEQFL.

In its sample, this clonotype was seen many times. The CDR3, as DNA: TGCAGCGCAGGACCCCAAGAGACCCAGTACTTC. Its protein product is CSAGPQETQYF. The chain recombines TRBV29-1 with TRBJ2-5; D gene unclear. Germline-derived CDR1 and CDR2 are SQVTM and ANQGSEA. The CDR3 totals 11 residues. V was shortened by 7 bases and J by 1 base, with 7 bases between the two germline ends.

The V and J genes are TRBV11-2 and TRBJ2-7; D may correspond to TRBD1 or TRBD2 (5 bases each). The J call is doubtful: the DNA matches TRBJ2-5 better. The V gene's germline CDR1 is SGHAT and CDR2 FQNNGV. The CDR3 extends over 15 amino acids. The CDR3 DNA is TGTGCCAGCAGCTTCGGGACGGTCCGACGAGAGACCCAGTACTTC. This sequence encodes CASSFGTVRRETQYF.

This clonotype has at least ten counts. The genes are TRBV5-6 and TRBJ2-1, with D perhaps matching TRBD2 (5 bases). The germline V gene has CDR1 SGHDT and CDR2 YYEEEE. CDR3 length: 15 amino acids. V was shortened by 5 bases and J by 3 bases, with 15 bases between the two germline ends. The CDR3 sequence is CASRREFDLYNEQFF. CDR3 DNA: TGTGCCAGCAGGAGGGAATTCGACCTCTACAATGAGCAGTTCTTC.

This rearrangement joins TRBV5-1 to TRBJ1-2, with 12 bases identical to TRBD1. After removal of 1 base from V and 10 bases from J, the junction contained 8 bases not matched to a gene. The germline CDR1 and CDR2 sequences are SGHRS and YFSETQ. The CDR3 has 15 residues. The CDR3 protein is CASSLRAGTGGLYTF. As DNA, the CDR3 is TGCGCCAGCAGCTTGAGAGCTGGGACAGGGGGCCTCTACACCTTC. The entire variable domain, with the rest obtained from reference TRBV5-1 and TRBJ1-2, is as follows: KAGVTQTPRYLIKTRGQQVTLSCSPISGHRSVSWYQQTPGQGLQFLFEYFSETQRNKGNFPGRFSGRQFSNSRSEMNVSTLELGDSALYLCASSLRAGTGGLYTFGSGTRLTVV.

The CDR3 spells CASSKGAGDTF. The CDR3 DNA follows: TGTGCCAGCAGTAAAGGGGCCGGGGACACCTTC. The chain joins TRBV2 to TRBJ1-2; the D gene is possibly TRBD1 (5 bases). The CDR3 is 11 residues long. CDR1 is SNHLY and CDR2 is FYNNEI in the germline V gene. Trimming removed 5 bases at V and 12 bases at J, with 13 bases between. Combining the CDR3 with reference TRBV2 and TRBJ1-2 gives the whole variable domain EPEVTQTPSHQVTQMGQEVILRCVPISNHLYFYWYRQILGQKVEFLVSFYNNEISEKSEIFDDQFSVERPDGSNFTLKIRSTKLEDSAMYFCASSKGAGDTFGSGTRLTVV.

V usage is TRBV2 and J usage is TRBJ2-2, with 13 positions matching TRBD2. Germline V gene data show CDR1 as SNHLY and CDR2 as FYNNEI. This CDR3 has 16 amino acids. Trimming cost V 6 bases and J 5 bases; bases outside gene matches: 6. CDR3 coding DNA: TGTGCCAGCAGGCTCGGACTAGCGGGAGTTACCGGGGAGCTGTTTTTT. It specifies CASRLGLAGVTGELFF.

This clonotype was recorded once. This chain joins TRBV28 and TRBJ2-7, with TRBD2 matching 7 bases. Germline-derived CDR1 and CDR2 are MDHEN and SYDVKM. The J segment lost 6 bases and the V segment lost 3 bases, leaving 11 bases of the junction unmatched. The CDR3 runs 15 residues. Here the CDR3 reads CASSFRGGRQFEQYF. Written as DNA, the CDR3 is TGTGCCAGCAGTTTTCGCGGCGGGAGACAATTCGAGCAGTACTTC.

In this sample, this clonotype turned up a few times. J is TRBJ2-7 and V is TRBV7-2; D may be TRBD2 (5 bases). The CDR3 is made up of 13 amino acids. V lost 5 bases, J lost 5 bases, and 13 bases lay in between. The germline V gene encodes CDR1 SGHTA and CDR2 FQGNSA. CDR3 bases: TGTGCCAGCAGCCCCGTCACTAGAAACGAGCAGTACTTC. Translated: CASSPVTRNEQYF.

The CDR3 spells CASILSSLNQPQHF. CDR3 bases: TGTGCCAGCATTCTCAGCAGTCTCAATCAGCCCCAGCATTTT. The chain carries TRBV6-1 and TRBJ1-5; D is ambiguous. The CDR3 runs 14 residues. The V end lost 7 bases, the J end lost 3 bases, and 13 bases lay between the germline ends. The germline V gene has CDR1 MNHNS and CDR2 SASEGT.

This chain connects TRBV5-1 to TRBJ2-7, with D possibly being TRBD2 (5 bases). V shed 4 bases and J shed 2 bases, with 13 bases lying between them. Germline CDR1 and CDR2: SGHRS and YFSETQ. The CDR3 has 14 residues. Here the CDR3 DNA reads TGCGCCAGCAGCCCCTTGGGAGTAACCTACGAGCAGTACTTC. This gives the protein CASSPLGVTYEQYF.

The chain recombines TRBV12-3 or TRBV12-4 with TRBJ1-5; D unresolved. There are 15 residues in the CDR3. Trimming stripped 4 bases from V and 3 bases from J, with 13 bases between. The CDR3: CASSYLDGYNQPQHF. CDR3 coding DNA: TGTGCCAGCAGTTACCTCGACGGGTACAATCAGCCCCAGCATTTT.

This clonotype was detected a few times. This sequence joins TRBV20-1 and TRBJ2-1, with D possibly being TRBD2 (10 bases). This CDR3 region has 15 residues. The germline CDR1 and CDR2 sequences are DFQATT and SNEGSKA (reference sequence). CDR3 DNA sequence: TGCAGGGAACTAGCGGGACAGGGACACTACAATGAGCAGTTCTTC. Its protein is CRELAGQGHYNEQFF.

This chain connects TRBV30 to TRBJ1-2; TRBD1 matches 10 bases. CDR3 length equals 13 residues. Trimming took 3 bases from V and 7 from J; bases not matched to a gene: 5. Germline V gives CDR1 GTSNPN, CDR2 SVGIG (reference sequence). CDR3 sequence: CAWSGQGVGGYTF. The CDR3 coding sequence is TGTGCCTGGAGCGGACAGGGGGTTGGTGGCTACACCTTC.

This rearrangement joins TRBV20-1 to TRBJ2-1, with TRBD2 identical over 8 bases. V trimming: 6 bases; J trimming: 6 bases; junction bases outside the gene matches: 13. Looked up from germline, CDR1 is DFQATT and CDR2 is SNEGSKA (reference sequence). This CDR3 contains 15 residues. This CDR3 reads CSATTPGLEPNEQFF. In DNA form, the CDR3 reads TGCAGTGCCACAACACCGGGACTAGAGCCCAATGAGCAGTTCTTC.

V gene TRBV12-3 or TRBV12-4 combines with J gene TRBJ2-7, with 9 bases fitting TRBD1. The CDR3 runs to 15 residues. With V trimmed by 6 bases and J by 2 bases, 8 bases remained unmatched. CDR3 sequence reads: CASRQSDRGAYEQYF. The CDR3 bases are TGTGCCAGCAGACAATCGGACAGGGGAGCCTACGAGCAGTACTTC.

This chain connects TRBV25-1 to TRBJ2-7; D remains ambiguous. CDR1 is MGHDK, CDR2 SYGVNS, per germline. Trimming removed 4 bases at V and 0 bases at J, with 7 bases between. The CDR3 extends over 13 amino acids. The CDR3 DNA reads TGTGCCAGCAGTGCTCGGCACTCCTACGAGCAGTACTTC. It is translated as CASSARHSYEQYF.

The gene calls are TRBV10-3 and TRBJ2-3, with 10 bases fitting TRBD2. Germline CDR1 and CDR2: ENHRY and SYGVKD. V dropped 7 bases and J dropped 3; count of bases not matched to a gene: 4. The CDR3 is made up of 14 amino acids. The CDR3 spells CAIKASGGTDTQYF. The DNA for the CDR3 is TGTGCCATCAAGGCTAGCGGGGGAACAGATACGCAGTATTTT.

The CDR3 sequence: CSVEGTSGRNYEQYF. CDR3 DNA sequence: TGCAGCGTTGAAGGGACTAGCGGGAGAAACTACGAGCAGTACTTC. The genes are TRBV29-1 and TRBJ2-5, with 13 bases lining up with TRBD2. Matching the DNA end better, TRBJ2-7 makes the J call doubtful. CDR3 length: 15 residues. Germline V gene lookup returns CDR1 SQVTM and CDR2 ANQGSEA.